The 6 T cell receptor beta chains in this list originate from one sample, sequenced in a study of cytomegalovirus exposure and HLA in healthy donors. Libraries were prepared by immunoSEQ multiplex PCR; TCRdb keeps only in-frame clonotypes and omits some of them. The table lists 100,000 to 150,000 clones, over 90% of them singletons, with roughly 1.2% in the top ten. The sequencing sample was made of PBMCs. The receptors here all came from a woman under 30 in good health and CMV-seronegative.

The V call is TRBV28, the J call TRBJ1-4, with a possible D match to TRBD1 (6 bases). V shed 4 bases and J shed 2 bases, with 8 bases lying between them. CDR1 and CDR2 from the germline V gene are MDHEN and SYDVKM. This CDR3 has 14 residues. The CDR3 sequence: CASSSGQTNEKLFF. CDR3 DNA: TGTGCCAGCAGTTCCGGACAGACTAATGAAAAACTGTTTTTT. The full variable domain, rest sourced from reference TRBV28 and TRBJ1-4, is DVKVTQSSRYLVKRTGEKVFLECVQDMDHENMFWYRQDPGLGLRLIYFSYDVKMKEKGDIPEGYSVSREKKERFSLILESASTNQTSMYLCASSSGQTNEKLFFGSGTQLSVL.

This clone occurred once. The chain links TRBV30 to TRBJ1-5, with TRBD1 matching 7 bases. CDR1 GTSNPN and CDR2 SVGIG come from the germline V gene (reference sequence). After removal of 0 bases from V and 6 bases from J, the junction contained 5 bases not matched to a gene. This CDR3 spans 14 amino acids. In DNA, the CDR3 is TGTGCCTGGAGTGTAGGACAGGATGGTCAGCCCCAGCATTTT. It specifies CAWSVGQDGQPQHF.

This clone was seen just once. The chain employs TRBV27 and TRBJ1-5; no definite D call. Germline-derived CDR1 and CDR2 are MNHEY and SMNVEV (reference sequence). Trimming took off 6 bases at V and 0 bases at J, with 9 bases between the two ends. The CDR3 sequence is 14 residues long. For the CDR3, the DNA is TGTGCCAGCAGACCAGGACTTAGCAATCAGCCCCAGCATTTT. Its protein product is CASRPGLSNQPQHF.

The gene calls are TRBV5-6 and TRBJ1-1; D remains ambiguous. Germline V CDR1 and CDR2: SGHDT, YYEEEE. CDR3 size: 13 residues. V gave up 4 bases and J gave up 5 bases, with 12 bases separating them. This CDR3 is CASSPPGRTEAFF. In DNA, the CDR3 is TGTGCCAGCAGCCCTCCGGGTAGGACTGAAGCTTTCTTT.

CDR3 nucleotides: TGTGCCAGCAGCTTAGTCGGGGGGAACACTGAAGCTTTCTTT. It specifies CASSLVGGNTEAFF. V is TRBV7-2 and J is TRBJ1-1, with TRBD1 as a possible D gene (5 bases). Germline assignment: CDR1 SGHTA and CDR2 FQGNSA. The CDR3 totals 14 residues. Trimming cost V 1 base and J 1 base, with 7 bases left between them. Filled out from reference TRBV7-2 and TRBJ1-1, the complete variable domain reads GAGVSQSPSNKVTEKGKDVELRCDPISGHTALYWYRQSLGQGLEFLIYFQGNSAPDKSGLPSDRFSAERTGGSVSTLTIQRTQQEDSAVYLCASSLVGGNTEAFFGQGTRLTVV.

V gene TRBV28 combines with J gene TRBJ1-1, with D possibly TRBD1 on 6 matching bases. Germline CDR1 and CDR2: MDHEN and SYDVKM. V was cut by 6 bases and J by 3 bases, with 14 bases left in between. The CDR3 totals 14 residues. CDR3 region: CASSPGQPYTEAFF. The DNA of the CDR3 is TGTGCCAGCAGCCCAGGACAGCCATACACTGAAGCTTTCTTT.